This T cell receptor (beta chain) was found in a study of beta chain features in type 1 diabetes listed by TCRdb under 2018. Study-level background: Mean age, gender distribution, total cell number and subset yield were not different between patients and healthy donors. A total of about 100,000,000 sorted cells were examined across all samples, and RNA yield correlated strongly with the number of cells per subset. The study compared TCRB repertoires of sorted circulating CD4+ T cell subsets between recently diagnosed type 1 diabetes patients and matched healthy donors. Regulatory and stem cell-like memory subsets were isolated from only 8 patients and about eight healthy donors, whereas naive and central memory subsets came from all 30 or so donors.

Each donor gave one peripheral blood draw, roughly 120 mL on average, collected into heparinised tubes. A BD FACSAria II and a panel including CD45RO, CCR7, CD25, CD127, CD95 and CD27 were used to sort naive, central memory, regulatory and stem cell-like memory CD4+ T cells. A purity above 98% was achieved for all sorted populations. PBMCs were isolated right away by Lymphoprep density gradient centrifugation and were stained directly, without culture. Samples were stained and sorted in pairs, with one healthy donor and one patient per experiment, so that batch effects were minimized. General study outcomes and caveats: Patients with type 1 diabetes made fewer insertions and deleted more nucleotides at VDJ recombination sites, implying thymic rearrangement abnormalities. Shorter templates might have been favored by PCR, but patient and control samples were amplified and corrected together, so both groups would have been affected equally by any skew. Because small numbers of individuals were included in the HLA sub-analyses, any influence of HLA type on TCRB rearrangement was left unresolved. Naive, central memory and regulatory TCRB repertoires appeared to be more alike among patients than among healthy donors. Type 1 diabetes patients showed a moderate but significant shortening of TCRB CDR3 length in all four CD4+ subsets. Because cDNA rather than genomic DNA was sequenced, highly expressing activated cells could have been over-represented, although no difference in activation and CD3 levels was found between groups.

Notes on this clone: This clone's antigen is unknown. Within one base of it there is no much larger clone, and no base qualities were kept.

Cut back by 0 bases and 6 bases, the V and J ends lie 13 bases apart. CDR3 length: 15 amino acids, cysteine to phenylalanine. CDR3 DNA is the only sequence kept; it has 45 bases, read in frame from the first base. The germline V gene encodes CDR1 SGHRS and CDR2 YFSETQ. The entire isolated RNA was reverse transcribed using the High Capacity cDNA Reverse Transcription Kit, and thus expressed TCRB transcripts were sequenced. Deep immunoSEQ sequencing was performed on naive, central memory and regulatory T cell samples, with an average of approximately 4 million total reads per sample. Sorted cells were lysed in RLT buffer, and RNA was extracted using DNase-treated RNeasy Micro or Mini kits according to cell number. Each cell subset was processed separately to prevent cross-contamination, with patient and healthy donor samples processed together. The immunoSEQ multiplex PCR was used to amplify TCRB sequences from cDNA, yielding 87-bp fragments that span the CDR3 region. Sequencing of the amplicons was performed on the Illumina HiSeq platform. The authors' analysis ran thus. Synthetic template baselines were used to correct PCR bias computationally, reads within Hamming distance 2 were collapsed, and singletons that could not be merged were discarded. Reads were aligned against IMGT to assign V, D and J genes, CDR3 length and insertions or deletions at six rearrangement sites. Within each subset, clonotype counts were normalized to the number of sorted cells before true diversity and Gini coefficients were calculated with the tcR R package. The overlap coefficient, calculated on TCRB nucleotide sequences, was used to quantify repertoire sharing. Not all clones reach the TCRdb copy of this immuneACCESS table, which keeps in-frame sequences only. Checked studies attribute under half of the gap to unresolved V genes and leave the rest unexplained. That table supplies the V and J calls and clone size; D and trimming were determined from the DNA. Counted in this sample were over 120,000 clones; approximately 13% of them appeared once. Around 1.2% of the sample rests with the top ten.

The receptor's source is a man aged 18 to 35 with type 1 diabetes. The rearrangement joined TRBV5-1 to TRBJ2-1, and the D gene may be TRBD1, 5 bases matching. The specimen sequenced was central memory CD4+ T cells from blood. The CDR3 has the sequence CASSLEGPRSNEQFF. Read as DNA, the sequence is TGCGCCAGCAGCTTGGAGGGGCCACGCAGCAATGAGCAGTTCTTC.